A single sample gave rise to the 10 T cell receptor beta chains below, sequenced in a study of Tregs in tolerant kidney transplant recipients. Assay used: immunoSEQ multiplex PCR; TCRdb lists only in-frame clones, some missing. The sample yields 62,000 or so clones, roughly 98% seen once. This specimen consisted of Tregs from blood, obtained before the transplant. These receptors were taken from a human donor who received a combined kidney and bone marrow transplant.

The V and J genes are TRBV5-1 and TRBJ2-6; 8 bases map to TRBD1. Trimming cost V 4 bases and J 4 bases; bases outside gene matches: 10. Germline V gene lookup returns CDR1 SGHRS and CDR2 YFSETQ. The CDR3 is 17 amino acids. The CDR3 DNA follows: TGCGCCAGCAGCATTAGACAGGGGTCGAGAGGGGCCAACGTCCTGACTTTC. Amino acids: CASSIRQGSRGANVLTF. The whole variable domain, remainder taken from reference TRBV5-1 and TRBJ2-6, is KAGVTQTPRYLIKTRGQQVTLSCSPISGHRSVSWYQQTPGQGLQFLFEYFSETQRNKGNFPGRFSGRQFSNSRSEMNVSTLELGDSALYLCASSIRQGSRGANVLTFGAGSRLTVL.

This clone was seen only once. The chain uses TRBV27 and TRBJ2-3, with TRBD2 identical over 8 bases. The CDR3 loop spans 15 amino acids. Germline CDR1 MNHEY, CDR2 SMNVEV (reference sequence). J lost 1 base, V lost 5 bases, and 5 bases had no gene match. The CDR3 protein is CASSIVAGRTDTQYF. The CDR3 DNA follows: TGTGCCAGCAGTATCGTAGCGGGGCGCACAGATACGCAGTATTTT.

In this sample, this clone turned up once. The chain carries TRBV7-9 and TRBJ1-1; 7 bases align to TRBD1. This CDR3 contains 15 residues. The germline V gene has CDR1 SEHNR and CDR2 FQNEAQ (reference sequence). J was trimmed by 5 bases and V by 5 bases; bases with no gene match: 11. The CDR3 bases are TGTGCCAGCAGCACCCCGACAGGGAGGCAGACTGAAGCTTTCTTT. This sequence encodes CASSTPTGRQTEAFF.

The chain links TRBV5-8 to TRBJ2-7; 12 nucleotides align to TRBD1. The CDR3 covers 15 residues. The V and J ends lost 1 base and 4 bases, in that order; junction bases with no gene match: 3. Germline V lookup: CDR1 SGHTS, CDR2 YDEGEE. CDR3 sequence reads: CASSLRDRGPYEQYF. CDR3 coding DNA: TGTGCCAGCAGCTTGCGGGACAGGGGGCCTTACGAGCAGTACTTC.

This rearrangement joins TRBV5-8 to TRBJ1-1; maybe TRBD1 (5 bases). Trimming took 5 bases from V and 2 from J, leaving 10 bases between them. Germline CDR1 reads SGHTS; CDR2 reads YDEGEE. There are 13 residues in the CDR3. The CDR3 coding sequence is TGTGCCAGCAGGATTAGGGGAAACACTGAAGCTTTCTTT. As protein: CASRIRGNTEAFF.

This chain joins TRBV5-4 and TRBJ2-7; D is ambiguous. Germline V lookup: CDR1 SGHNT, CDR2 YYREEE (reference sequence). This CDR3 contains 14 residues. Between the trimmed V and J ends, which lost 1 base and 6 bases, there was a span of 14 bases. DNA of the CDR3: TGTGCCAGCAGCTTGCGGTATCCGCAAAGCGAGCAGTACTTC. Translated: CASSLRYPQSEQYF.

The rearrangement uses TRBV11-3 and TRBJ2-5; D is unresolved. Trimming shortened V by 0 bases and J by 9 bases, and 17 bases separated the two germline ends. Germline V lookup: CDR1 SGHNT, CDR2 YENEEA. This CDR3 is 15 amino acids long. CDR3 nucleotides: TGTGCCAGCAGCTTAGACAGCCCCGAAAGTGAGGCCCAGTACTTC. Amino acid sequence: CASSLDSPESEAQYF.

The V gene is TRBV18, the J gene TRBJ2-1; tentative D call: TRBD1 (8 bases). V shed 3 bases and J shed 8 bases, with 14 bases lying between them. Germline assignment: CDR1 KGHSH and CDR2 LQKENI. The CDR3 covers 14 residues. The CDR3: CASSPRTGRDEQFF. The DNA of the CDR3 is TGTGCCAGCTCACCTAGGACAGGGAGGGATGAGCAGTTCTTC.

V gene TRBV7-3 combines with J gene TRBJ2-7; 7 bases fit TRBD2. CDR1 is SGHTA, CDR2 FQGTGA, per germline. V trimming: 3 bases; J trimming: 6 bases; junction bases outside the gene matches: 5. This CDR3 has 13 residues. This chain's CDR3 is CASSLSAGFEQYF. The CDR3 nucleotides read TGTGCCAGCAGCTTGTCAGCGGGGTTCGAGCAGTACTTC.

This rearrangement joins TRBV2 to TRBJ2-7; D is unclear. V lost 6 bases to trimming and J lost 4 bases, with 10 bases between them. Germline CDR1 and CDR2: SNHLY and FYNNEI. The CDR3 covers 12 residues. The CDR3 reads CASSAVRYEQYF. CDR3 DNA sequence: TGTGCCAGCAGCGCGGTCCGGTACGAGCAGTACTTC.